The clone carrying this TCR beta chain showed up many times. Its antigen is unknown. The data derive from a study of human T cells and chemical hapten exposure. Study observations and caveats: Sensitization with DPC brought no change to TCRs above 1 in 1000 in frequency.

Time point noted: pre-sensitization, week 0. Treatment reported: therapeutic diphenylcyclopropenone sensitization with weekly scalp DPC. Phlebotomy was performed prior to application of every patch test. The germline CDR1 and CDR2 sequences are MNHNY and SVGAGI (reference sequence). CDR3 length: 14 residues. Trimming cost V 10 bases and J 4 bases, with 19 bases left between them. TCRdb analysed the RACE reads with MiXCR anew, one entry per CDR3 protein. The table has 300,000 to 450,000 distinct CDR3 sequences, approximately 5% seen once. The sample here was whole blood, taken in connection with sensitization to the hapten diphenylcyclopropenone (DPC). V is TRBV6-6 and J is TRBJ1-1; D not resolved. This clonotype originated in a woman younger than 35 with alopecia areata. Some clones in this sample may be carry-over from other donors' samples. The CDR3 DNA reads TGTGCCATCGACCCCACTTCTAGTAGCACTGAAGCTTTCTTT. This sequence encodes CAIDPTSSSTEAFF.